The 26 T cell receptor beta chains presented below share a single source sample, sequenced in a study of monozygotic twins with inflammatory bowel disease. TCRdb re-called the 5' RACE reads; every CDR3 protein appears as one record, without DNA. The sample table sets out 88,000 or so distinct CDR3 sequences. The sample comprised blood. The receptors come from a human donor with ulcerative colitis or Crohn's disease, or a healthy co-twin of an affected twin (not recorded which).

The chain is built from TRBV3-1 and TRBJ1-1; TCRdb selects TRBD1, and the lack of DNA leaves this call unchecked. Germline V lookup: CDR1 LGHDT, CDR2 YNNKEL (reference sequence). The CDR3 totals 18 residues. The CDR3 region is CASSPTGQGLTMNTEAFF.

This chain connects TRBV5-1 to TRBJ2-1; the D call from TCRdb, TRBD1, cannot be confirmed without DNA. The CDR3 has 15 amino acids. CDR1 and CDR2 (germline): SGHRS, YFSETQ. The CDR3 loop reads CASSAGTTTYNEQFF.

This chain connects TRBV7-9 to TRBJ2-7. CDR1 SEHNR and CDR2 FQNEAQ come from the germline V gene (reference sequence). The CDR3 spans 14 residues. The CDR3 reads CASSSSALDYEQYF.

The chain employs TRBV27 and TRBJ1-5; the TCRdb D gene call, TRBD1, has no DNA to confirm it. The CDR3 spans 15 residues. Germline V gene lookup returns CDR1 MNHEY and CDR2 SMNVEV (reference sequence). CDR3 residues: CASSIAGGSNQPQHF.

J is TRBJ1-1 and V is TRBV29-1; TCRdb selects TRBD1, and the lack of DNA leaves this call unchecked. Per the germline V gene, CDR1 is SQVTM and CDR2 is ANQGSEA. The CDR3 is 12 residues long. The CDR3 loop is CSVLQGGTEAFF. The full variable domain, with the rest looked up from reference TRBV29-1 and TRBJ1-1, is SAVISQKPSRDICQRGTSLTIQCQVDSQVTMMFWYRQQPGQSLTLIATANQGSEATYESGFVIDKFPISRPNLTFSTLTVSNMSPEDSSIYLCSVLQGGTEAFFGQGTRLTVV.

The CDR3 here is CASSFPKETEAFF. The V gene is TRBV6-6, the J gene TRBJ1-1. This CDR3 comprises 13 residues. Germline V gives CDR1 MNHNY, CDR2 SVGAGI (reference sequence).

The CDR3 protein is CSVEGGGLGTDTQYF. This sequence joins TRBV29-1 and TRBJ2-3; lacking DNA, the TRBD1 call made by TCRdb goes unchecked. The CDR3 is 15 residues long. Germline V CDR1 and CDR2: SQVTM, ANQGSEA.

The chain combines TRBV9 with TRBJ2-6. The germline gives CDR1 SGDLS, CDR2 YYNGEE. CDR3 size: 13 residues. The CDR3 spells CASSASGANVLTF. Together with reference TRBV9 and TRBJ2-6, the CDR3 gives the full variable domain: DSGVTQTPKHLITATGQRVTLRCSPRSGDLSVYWYQQSLDQGLQFLIQYYNGEERAKGNILERFSAQQFPDLHSELNLSSLELGDSALYFCASSASGANVLTFGAGSRLTVL.

This sequence joins TRBV7-2 and TRBJ1-1. CDR1 and CDR2 from the germline V gene are SGHTA and FQGNSA. This CDR3 is built from 15 residues. This CDR3 is CASSLISLGTPEAFF. Based on the CDR3 plus reference TRBV7-2 and TRBJ1-1, the full variable domain is GAGVSQSPSNKVTEKGKDVELRCDPISGHTALYWYRQSLGQGLEFLIYFQGNSAPDKSGLPSDRFSAERTGGSVSTLTIQRTQQEDSAVYLCASSLISLGTPEAFFGQGTRLTVV.

The chain combines TRBV3-1 with TRBJ2-1; TCRdb's D gene call, TRBD2, goes unchecked for lack of DNA. The CDR3 has 12 residues. The V gene's germline CDR1 is LGHDT and CDR2 YNNKEL (reference sequence). The CDR3 sequence is CASSHGLAEQFF.

V usage is TRBV7-9 and J usage is TRBJ1-4; the TCRdb call, TRBD1, lacks DNA for checking. The CDR3 has 17 residues. CDR1 and CDR2 from the germline V gene are SEHNR and FQNEAQ (reference sequence). This chain's CDR3 is CASSRGQGEATNEKLFF.

The chain links TRBV12-3 or TRBV12-4 to TRBJ2-2; TCRdb lists TRBD1, though no DNA is available to test this call. The CDR3 is 14 residues long. The CDR3 spells CASSQTGYTGELFF.

V usage is TRBV7-2 and J usage is TRBJ1-6; TCRdb returns TRBD1, unconfirmable since there is no DNA. The CDR3 is made up of 13 amino acids. Germline CDR1 reads SGHTA; CDR2 reads FQGNSA. CDR3 amino acids: CASRAGGPSPLHF.

The chain joins TRBV13 to TRBJ1-6; TCRdb selects TRBD1, and the lack of DNA leaves this call unchecked. From germline, CDR1 is PRHDT and CDR2 FYEKMQ (reference sequence). The CDR3 is 14 amino acids. CDR3 sequence: CASSYGTGLSPLHF.

This chain joins TRBV7-2 and TRBJ2-3; TCRdb selects TRBD2, and the lack of DNA leaves this call unchecked. This CDR3 is built from 14 residues. CDR1 and CDR2 (germline): SGHTA, FQGNSA. CDR3 amino acids: CASSLVTSERAQYF.

The chain is built from TRBV5-1 and TRBJ1-6. The CDR3 consists of 16 residues. Germline V lookup: CDR1 SGHRS, CDR2 YFSETQ. CDR3 residues: CASSLGLLGDNSPLHF.

The rearrangement uses TRBV29-1 and TRBJ2-1; absent DNA, TCRdb's TRBD2 call cannot be checked. Germline V CDR1 and CDR2: SQVTM, ANQGSEA. The CDR3 totals 14 residues. The CDR3: CSVVLAGGYNEQFF.

The V call is TRBV20-1, the J call TRBJ2-2; TCRdb's D gene call, TRBD2, goes unchecked for lack of DNA. Germline loops: CDR1 DFQATT, CDR2 SNEGSKA (reference sequence). The CDR3 totals 16 residues. The CDR3 region is CSARDWTSGGAGELFF.

The genes are TRBV7-9 and TRBJ1-3; TCRdb lists TRBD1, though no DNA is available to test this call. Per germline, CDR1 SEHNR and CDR2 FQNEAQ (reference sequence). This CDR3 region has 15 residues. The CDR3 is CASSPLGGPGNTIYF.

The V gene is TRBV5-1, the J gene TRBJ2-3; without DNA, the TCRdb call of TRBD2 cannot be checked. This CDR3 contains 16 residues. Per the germline V gene, CDR1 is SGHRS and CDR2 is YFSETQ. CDR3 region: CASSLGSLAGLETQYF.

V gene TRBV5-1 combines with J gene TRBJ1-3. The CDR3 has 15 residues. The germline CDR1 and CDR2 sequences are SGHRS and YFSETQ. CDR3 loop: CASSLDGNSGNTIYF.

The V call is TRBV7-6, the J call TRBJ2-1. The CDR3 has 13 amino acids. Germline assignment: CDR1 SGHVS and CDR2 FNYEAQ. The CDR3 protein is CASSVDLATEQFF. The full variable domain, with the rest looked up from reference TRBV7-6 and TRBJ2-1, is GAGVSQSPRYKVTKRGQDVALRCDPISGHVSLYWYRQALGQGPEFLTYFNYEAQQDKSGLPNDRFSAERPEGSISTLTIQRTEQRDSAMYRCASSVDLATEQFFGPGTRLTVL.

The chain couples TRBV6-1 to TRBJ2-1; the TCRdb call, TRBD2, lacks DNA for checking. This CDR3 comprises 15 residues. The germline V gene has CDR1 MNHNS and CDR2 SASEGT. The CDR3 spells CASRAGTSGYNEQFF.

The chain couples TRBV9 to TRBJ1-6; with no DNA, the TCRdb D assignment of TRBD1 cannot be verified. Germline CDR1 reads SGDLS; CDR2 reads YYNGEE. The CDR3 consists of 16 residues. The CDR3 protein is CASSVDQGLGNSPLHF.

The J gene is TRBJ2-5, the V gene TRBV5-1; TCRdb selects TRBD1, and the lack of DNA leaves this call unchecked. Germline lookup yields CDR1 SGHRS and CDR2 YFSETQ. This CDR3 contains 16 residues. The CDR3 loop reads CASSLGLAGGQETQYF.

The chain joins TRBV6-4 to TRBJ2-3; TCRdb picks TRBD1, but there is no DNA to check that call. Germline V gene sequence: CDR1 MRHNA, CDR2 SNTAGT. This CDR3 has 15 residues. The CDR3 reads CASSVTGGSSDTQYF.